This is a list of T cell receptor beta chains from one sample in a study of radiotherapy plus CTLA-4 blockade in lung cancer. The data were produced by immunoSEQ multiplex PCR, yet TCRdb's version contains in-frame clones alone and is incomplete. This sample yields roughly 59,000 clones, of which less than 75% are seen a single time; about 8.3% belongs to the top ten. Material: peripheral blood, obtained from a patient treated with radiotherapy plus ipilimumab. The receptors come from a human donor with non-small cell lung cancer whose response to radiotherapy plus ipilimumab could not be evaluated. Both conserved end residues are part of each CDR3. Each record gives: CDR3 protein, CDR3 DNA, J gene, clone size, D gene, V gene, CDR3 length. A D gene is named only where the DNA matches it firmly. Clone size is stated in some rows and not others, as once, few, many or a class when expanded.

CDR3 protein: CASSPGTSWEQFF
CDR3 DNA: TGTGCCAGCAGCCCCGGGACTAGCTGGGAGCAGTTCTTC
J gene: TRBJ2-1
clone size: once
D gene: TRBD2
V gene: TRBV11-3
CDR3 length: 13

CDR3 protein: CASSGTGNQPQHF
CDR3 DNA: TGTGCCAGCAGTGGGACAGGGAATCAGCCCCAGCATTTT
J gene: TRBJ1-5
clone size: NA
D gene: TRBD1
V gene: TRBV6-5
CDR3 length: 13

CDR3 protein: CASSTPGQGKNRSYEQYF
CDR3 DNA: TGTGCCAGCAGTACCCCGGGACAGGGGAAGAATAGGAGCTACGAGCAGTACTTC
J gene: TRBJ2-7
clone size: NA
D gene: TRBD1
V gene: TRBV28
CDR3 length: 18

CDR3 protein: CASRYYGTDTQYF
CDR3 DNA: TGCGCCAGCAGATACTATGGGACAGATACGCAGTATTTT
J gene: TRBJ2-3
clone size: NA
D gene: NA
V gene: TRBV5-1
CDR3 length: 13

CDR3 protein: CASSTNGDRGRGEAFF
CDR3 DNA: TGTGCCAGCAGCACAAACGGGGACAGGGGGCGCGGTGAAGCTTTCTTT
J gene: TRBJ1-1
clone size: few
D gene: TRBD1
V gene: TRBV5-5
CDR3 length: 16

CDR3 protein: CASSIGGGAGGYTF
CDR3 DNA: TGTGCCAGTAGTATCGGCGGGGGCGCGGGTGGCTACACCTTC
J gene: TRBJ1-2
clone size: NA
D gene: NA
V gene: TRBV19
CDR3 length: 14

CDR3 protein: CASRGRGSGVYGYTF
CDR3 DNA: TGTGCCAGCAGGGGTCGGGGGTCGGGCGTCTATGGCTACACCTTC
J gene: TRBJ1-2
clone size: NA
D gene: NA
V gene: TRBV28
CDR3 length: 15

CDR3 protein: CASSLAWSAAYEQYF
CDR3 DNA: TGTGCCAGCAGCTTAGCCTGGAGCGCAGCCTACGAGCAGTACTTC
J gene: TRBJ2-7
clone size: few
D gene: NA
V gene: TRBV11-2
CDR3 length: 15

CDR3 protein: CASSDRQLMIEYF
CDR3 DNA: TGTGCCAGCAGTGACCGACAGCTAATGATTGAGTACTTC
J gene: TRBJ2-7
clone size: NA
D gene: NA
V gene: TRBV6-1
CDR3 length: 13

CDR3 protein: CAWSVPGGRYEQYF
CDR3 DNA: TGTGCCTGGAGTGTACCGGGGGGCCGGTACGAGCAGTACTTC
J gene: TRBJ2-7
clone size: NA
D gene: NA
V gene: TRBV30
CDR3 length: 14

CDR3 protein: CASSRDPRGGRVTQYF
CDR3 DNA: TGTGCCAGCAGTCGCGACCCTAGGGGGGGGAGAGTTACGCAGTATTTT
J gene: TRBJ2-3
clone size: NA
D gene: NA
V gene: TRBV27
CDR3 length: 16

CDR3 protein: CASSFDRAPNYGYTF
CDR3 DNA: TGTGCCAGCAGTTTCGACAGGGCCCCTAACTATGGCTACACCTTC
J gene: TRBJ1-2
clone size: NA
D gene: TRBD1
V gene: TRBV28
CDR3 length: 15

CDR3 protein: CASIRSNDYGYTF
CDR3 DNA: TGTGCCAGTATCCGGTCTAACGACTATGGCTACACCTTC
J gene: TRBJ1-2
clone size: NA
D gene: NA
V gene: TRBV19
CDR3 length: 13

CDR3 protein: CAWSVKGAGKLNYGYTF
CDR3 DNA: TGTGCCTGGAGTGTAAAAGGGGCAGGGAAACTAAACTATGGCTACACCTTC
J gene: TRBJ1-2
clone size: NA
D gene: NA
V gene: TRBV30
CDR3 length: 17

CDR3 protein: CASKRALAGPSYEQYF
CDR3 DNA: TGCGCCAGCAAGAGGGCCTTAGCGGGGCCATCCTACGAGCAGTACTTC
J gene: TRBJ2-7
clone size: NA
D gene: TRBD2
V gene: TRBV5-1
CDR3 length: 16

CDR3 protein: CASSIERTDTQYF
CDR3 DNA: TGTGCCAGTAGTATAGAGAGGACAGATACGCAGTATTTT
J gene: TRBJ2-3
clone size: NA
D gene: NA
V gene: TRBV19
CDR3 length: 13

CDR3 protein: CASSPQDTSGSLYTGELFF
CDR3 DNA: TGTGCCAGCAGCCCCCAGGACACTAGCGGGAGTTTGTACACCGGGGAGCTGTTTTTT
J gene: TRBJ2-2
clone size: few
D gene: NA
V gene: TRBV21-1
CDR3 length: 19

CDR3 protein: CASSYSAGNTEAFF
CDR3 DNA: TGTGCCAGCAGTTACTCAGCAGGGAACACTGAAGCTTTCTTT
J gene: TRBJ1-1
clone size: NA
D gene: NA
V gene: TRBV6-5
CDR3 length: 14

CDR3 protein: CASSLWGQGAGNSPLHF
CDR3 DNA: TGTGCCAGCAGTTTATGGGGACAGGGGGCGGGGAATTCACCCCTCCACTTT
J gene: TRBJ1-6
clone size: NA
D gene: TRBD1
V gene: TRBV28
CDR3 length: 17

CDR3 protein: CASSHSASYEQYF
CDR3 DNA: TGTGCCAGTAGTCACAGTGCCTCCTACGAGCAGTACTTC
J gene: TRBJ2-7
clone size: NA
D gene: NA
V gene: TRBV19
CDR3 length: 13

CDR3 protein: CASTAGGPYEQYF
CDR3 DNA: TGTGCCAGCACGGCGGGAGGGCCCTACGAGCAGTACTTC
J gene: TRBJ2-7
clone size: NA
D gene: TRBD2
V gene: TRBV27
CDR3 length: 13

CDR3 protein: CASSLRGGFAGELFF
CDR3 DNA: TGTGCCAGCAGCTTACGTGGGGGGTTCGCCGGGGAGCTGTTTTTT
J gene: TRBJ2-2
clone size: NA
D gene: NA
V gene: TRBV7-9
CDR3 length: 15

CDR3 protein: CASSHRGSLMNTEAFF
CDR3 DNA: TGTGCCAGCAGCCACAGGGGGTCACTTATGAACACTGAAGCTTTCTTT
J gene: TRBJ1-1
clone size: NA
D gene: TRBD1
V gene: TRBV7-2
CDR3 length: 16

CDR3 protein: CASSIKREGPQDEQFF
CDR3 DNA: TGTGCCAGCAGCATCAAGCGGGAGGGCCCCCAGGATGAGCAGTTCTTC
J gene: TRBJ2-1
clone size: once
D gene: NA
V gene: TRBV21-1
CDR3 length: 16

CDR3 protein: CASSLSRTAGNTIYF
CDR3 DNA: TGTGCCAGCAGCCTCTCAAGGACAGCCGGAAACACCATATATTTT
J gene: TRBJ1-3
clone size: NA
D gene: NA
V gene: TRBV5-6
CDR3 length: 15

CDR3 protein: CASTPRTSSYEQYF
CDR3 DNA: TGTGCCAGTACCCCCCGGACTTCTTCGTACGAGCAGTACTTC
J gene: TRBJ2-7
clone size: NA
D gene: NA
V gene: TRBV19
CDR3 length: 14

CDR3 protein: CASSLAGGTLSYNEQFF
CDR3 DNA: TGCGCCAGCAGCTTGGCCGGAGGGACTCTCTCCTACAATGAGCAGTTCTTC
J gene: TRBJ2-1
clone size: NA
D gene: NA
V gene: TRBV5-1
CDR3 length: 17

CDR3 protein: CASSPQPLGGRVYEQYF
CDR3 DNA: TGTGCCAGCAGCCCCCAACCCCTGGGCGGGAGGGTATACGAGCAGTACTTC
J gene: TRBJ2-7
clone size: NA
D gene: TRBD2
V gene: TRBV4-2
CDR3 length: 17

CDR3 protein: CASSYSDRGVNSPLHF
CDR3 DNA: TGTGCCAGCAGTTATTCGGACAGGGGGGTTAATTCACCCCTCCACTTT
J gene: TRBJ1-6
clone size: NA
D gene: TRBD1
V gene: TRBV6-9
CDR3 length: 16

CDR3 protein: CASGGLYEQYF
CDR3 DNA: TGTGCCAGCGGCGGACTCTACGAGCAGTACTTC
J gene: TRBJ2-7
clone size: NA
D gene: NA
V gene: TRBV25-1
CDR3 length: 11

CDR3 protein: CASSRGGAGPETQYF
CDR3 DNA: TGTGCCAGCAGCCGGGGGGGGGCAGGGCCAGAGACCCAGTACTTC
J gene: TRBJ2-5
clone size: NA
D gene: TRBD2
V gene: TRBV5-6
CDR3 length: 15

CDR3 protein: CASSVNHLGTANYGYTF
CDR3 DNA: TGTGCCAGCAGCGTTAACCACCTAGGGACAGCTAACTATGGCTACACCTTC
J gene: TRBJ1-2
clone size: NA
D gene: TRBD1
V gene: TRBV9
CDR3 length: 17

CDR3 protein: CASGRFSYNSPLHF
CDR3 DNA: TGTGCCAGCGGGAGGTTTTCCTATAATTCACCCCTCCACTTT
J gene: TRBJ1-6
clone size: once
D gene: NA
V gene: TRBV6-5
CDR3 length: 14

CDR3 protein: CASSRSGQGGGFGYTF
CDR3 DNA: TGTGCCAGCAGCCGTTCAGGACAGGGGGGAGGATTTGGCTACACCTTC
J gene: TRBJ1-2
clone size: NA
D gene: TRBD1
V gene: TRBV7-2
CDR3 length: 16

CDR3 protein: CASSAMTGGATYGYTF
CDR3 DNA: TGCGCCAGCAGCGCGATGACAGGGGGCGCGACCTATGGCTACACCTTC
J gene: TRBJ1-2
clone size: once
D gene: TRBD1
V gene: TRBV5-1
CDR3 length: 16

CDR3 protein: CASRSGKADTQYF
CDR3 DNA: TGTGCCAGCCGAAGCGGGAAGGCAGATACGCAGTATTTT
J gene: TRBJ2-3
clone size: NA
D gene: TRBD2
V gene: TRBV28
CDR3 length: 13

CDR3 protein: CASGIQGGTDTQYF
CDR3 DNA: TGTGCCAGTGGGATACAGGGGGGGACAGATACGCAGTATTTT
J gene: TRBJ2-3
clone size: once
D gene: NA
V gene: TRBV19
CDR3 length: 14

CDR3 protein: CASSYGAGDEQFF
CDR3 DNA: TGTGCCAGCAGTTACGGGGCAGGGGATGAGCAGTTCTTC
J gene: TRBJ2-1
clone size: NA
D gene: NA
V gene: TRBV6-5
CDR3 length: 13

CDR3 protein: CASSIDWASGSSYEQYF
CDR3 DNA: TGTGCCAGTAGTATAGATTGGGCTAGCGGAAGCTCCTACGAGCAGTACTTC
J gene: TRBJ2-7
clone size: NA
D gene: TRBD2
V gene: TRBV19
CDR3 length: 17

CDR3 protein: CASTPGSSYNEQFF
CDR3 DNA: TGCGCCAGCACACCGGGGAGCTCCTACAATGAGCAGTTCTTC
J gene: TRBJ2-1
clone size: NA
D gene: NA
V gene: TRBV5-1
CDR3 length: 14

CDR3 protein: CASSLAEGAWTEAFF
CDR3 DNA: TGTGCCAGCAGCTTGGCCGAAGGGGCTTGGACTGAAGCTTTCTTT
J gene: TRBJ1-1
clone size: NA
D gene: NA
V gene: TRBV5-5
CDR3 length: 15

CDR3 protein: CTSSQDGDRELGSNQPQHF
CDR3 DNA: TGCACCAGCAGCCAAGATGGAGACAGGGAGCTGGGGAGCAATCAGCCCCAGCATTTT
J gene: TRBJ1-5
clone size: few
D gene: NA
V gene: TRBV1
CDR3 length: 19

CDR3 protein: CASSRLAGQFTDTQYF
CDR3 DNA: TGTGCCAGCTCACGACTAGCGGGACAGTTCACAGATACGCAGTATTTT
J gene: TRBJ2-3
clone size: few
D gene: TRBD2
V gene: TRBV18
CDR3 length: 16

CDR3 protein: CSAEGGAMSLWPSYNEQFF
CDR3 DNA: TGCAGCGCCGAGGGGGGGGCGATGTCTCTATGGCCCTCCTACAATGAGCAGTTCTTC
J gene: TRBJ2-1
clone size: NA
D gene: NA
V gene: TRBV29-1
CDR3 length: 19

CDR3 protein: CASPKPGGAGELFF
CDR3 DNA: TGTGCCAGCCCTAAACCAGGGGGCGCCGGGGAGCTGTTTTTT
J gene: TRBJ2-2
clone size: NA
D gene: TRBD1
V gene: TRBV28
CDR3 length: 14

CDR3 protein: CAWSVLGGGGDTQYF
CDR3 DNA: TGTGCCTGGAGTGTACTTGGGGGGGGCGGAGATACGCAGTATTTT
J gene: TRBJ2-3
clone size: few
D gene: NA
V gene: TRBV30
CDR3 length: 15

CDR3 protein: CASKSGSSQNSPLHF
CDR3 DNA: TGTGCCAGCAAATCCGGGAGTTCTCAAAATTCACCCCTCCACTTT
J gene: TRBJ1-6
clone size: few
D gene: NA
V gene: TRBV27
CDR3 length: 15

CDR3 protein: CATSGLAGAGSYEQYF
CDR3 DNA: TGTGCCACCAGCGGACTAGCGGGGGCCGGCTCCTACGAGCAGTACTTC
J gene: TRBJ2-7
clone size: NA
D gene: TRBD2
V gene: TRBV15
CDR3 length: 16

CDR3 protein: CASSLRSDYSNQPQHF
CDR3 DNA: TGCGCCAGCAGCTTGCGATCAGACTATAGCAATCAGCCCCAGCATTTT
J gene: TRBJ1-5
clone size: few
D gene: NA
V gene: TRBV5-1
CDR3 length: 16

CDR3 protein: CASRDGEGYTEAFF
CDR3 DNA: TGTGCCAGCAGGGACGGGGAAGGGTACACTGAAGCTTTCTTT
J gene: TRBJ1-1
clone size: NA
D gene: NA
V gene: TRBV5-6
CDR3 length: 14

CDR3 protein: CASSPAGNTGELFF
CDR3 DNA: TGTGCCAGCAGCCCCGCCGGGAACACCGGGGAGCTGTTTTTT
J gene: TRBJ2-2
clone size: NA
D gene: NA
V gene: TRBV5-4
CDR3 length: 14

CDR3 protein: CASSEGTSGGNIQYF
CDR3 DNA: TGTGCCAGCAGTGAAGGGACTAGCGGGGGAAACATTCAGTACTTC
J gene: TRBJ2-4
clone size: few
D gene: TRBD2
V gene: TRBV2
CDR3 length: 15

CDR3 protein: CASSYRERGYTF
CDR3 DNA: TGTGCCAGCAGTTATAGAGAGAGGGGCTACACCTTC
J gene: TRBJ1-2
clone size: NA
D gene: NA
V gene: TRBV6-5
CDR3 length: 12